One T cell receptor (beta chain) is described in this entry. The record originates from a study of molecular identifiers for immune sequencing clone quantification. TCR libraries were built in bulk with a published protocol and specific TCR primers. TCRdb re-derived calls from the PCR reads in MiXCR, one entry per CDR3 protein. The top ten hold roughly 0.83% of the sample, which has hundreds of thousands of distinct CDR3 sequences, around 25% seen once. Germline-derived CDR1 and CDR2 are SQVTM and ANQGSEA. This CDR3 comprises 15 residues. The V segment lost 4 bases and the J segment 2 bases; nucleotides outside the gene matches: 9.

V usage is TRBV29-1 and J usage is TRBJ2-7; TRBD1 aligns across 9 bases. This receptor was obtained from a human donor in good health. Some libraries in this study had Jurkat cell RNA spiked in. Sequenced sample: naive CD8+ T cells from blood, with Jurkat cell RNA spiked in. Subset here: FACS-sorted CD8+CD4-CCR7+CD45RA+ naive T cells. In nucleotides, the CDR3 is TGCAGCGTTGGAGGGCACGGGACAGGGACCTACGAGCAGTACTTC. It codes for CSVGGHGTGTYEQYF.